The table lists the clone carrying this T cell receptor (beta chain) with many counts. Each CDR3 protein is one row after TCRdb ran MiXCR on the RACE reads. This sample has 52,000 or so distinct CDR3 sequences, with roughly a tenth found just once. The source of the sample is a study of human T cells and chemical hapten exposure. For the study at large: Patch tests put 0.01% DPC on the upper back, and the results were checked at 6 days.

The sample's time point: pre-sensitization, week 0. Treatment noted: therapeutic diphenylcyclopropenone sensitization with weekly scalp DPC. The study extracted total RNA from unfractionated whole blood. The CDR3 sequence is 12 residues long. Germline V lookup: CDR1 KGHDR, CDR2 SFDVKD. V lost 3 bases and J 15 bases, leaving 14 bases between the germline ends. The receptor comes from a man aged 35 to 55 with alopecia areata. Some clones in this sample may be carry-over from other donors' samples. The sample in question was whole blood, obtained in connection with sensitization to the hapten diphenylcyclopropenone (DPC). The rearrangement links TRBV24-1 to TRBJ2-1; no reliable D call. The CDR3 loop reads CATSDADLPWFF. DNA for the CDR3: TGTGCCACCAGTGATGCCGACTTGCCTTGGTTCTTC.